Presented here are 18 T cell receptor beta chains from one specimen sequenced in a study of T cell changes during pregnancy in multiple sclerosis. The method was immunoSEQ multiplex PCR; TCRdb's version includes in-frame clones alone and lacks a portion of them. Of more than 40,000 clones detected, around 93% appear once; the ten largest clones hold about 4.1%. The material was CD8+ T cells from peripheral blood mononuclear cells, obtained in the first trimester of pregnancy. The receptors stem from a female donor with multiple sclerosis, enrolled in a pregnancy study.

The chain joins TRBV27 to TRBJ2-7; TRBD1 is a possible D gene (5 bases). Trimming took off 3 bases at V and 1 base at J, with 13 bases between the two ends. The CDR3 sequence is 15 residues long. CDR1 is MNHEY and CDR2 is SMNVEV in the germline V gene (reference sequence). CDR3 residues: CASSFTGAGSYEQYF. CDR3 coding DNA: TGTGCCAGCAGTTTTACAGGCGCAGGGTCCTACGAGCAGTACTTC.

V usage is TRBV4-1 and J usage is TRBJ2-7; 10 bases map to TRBD1. CDR1 and CDR2 from the germline V gene are MGHRA and YSYEKL. The CDR3 extends over 14 amino acids. Trimming removed 4 bases from V and 6 bases from J; junction bases left unmatched: 6. The CDR3: CASSRGTGEAEQYF. The CDR3 DNA is TGCGCCAGCAGCCGGGGGACAGGGGAGGCCGAGCAGTACTTC.

The chain has TRBV4-1 and TRBJ1-2; D uncertain. In germline, CDR1 is MGHRA, CDR2 YSYEKL. The V and J ends lost 2 bases and 11 bases respectively, with 21 bases between them. This CDR3 region has 15 residues. The DNA for the CDR3 is TGCGCCAGCAGCCAAAGTATATTGCACCAAGACGGGTACACCTTC. Protein sequence: CASSQSILHQDGYTF.

The chain combines TRBV12-5 with TRBJ2-5; 8 bases agree with TRBD1. CDR1 is LGHNT, CDR2 FRNRAP, per germline. The J segment lost 2 bases and the V segment lost 6 bases, leaving 5 bases of the junction unmatched. CDR3 length: 14 amino acids. CDR3 in amino acids: CASGAGGIQETQYF. The CDR3 DNA reads as TGTGCTAGTGGGGCAGGGGGCATACAAGAGACCCAGTACTTC.

The gene calls are TRBV2 and TRBJ2-7; 7 bases fit TRBD2. Germline V gene sequence: CDR1 SNHLY, CDR2 FYNNEI. The CDR3 length is 16 residues. Losses at the gene ends were 3 bases for V and 2 bases for J; bases not matched to a gene: 10. As DNA, the CDR3 is TGTGCCAGCAGTGAGGATGGCGGGGGTACCCCCTACGAGCAGTACTTC. It translates to CASSEDGGGTPYEQYF.

The V call is TRBV2, the J call TRBJ1-1; D is perhaps TRBD1 (5 bases). This CDR3 is built from 15 residues. The V end lost 6 bases, the J end lost 1 base, and 15 bases lay between the germline ends. Germline lookup yields CDR1 SNHLY and CDR2 FYNNEI. CDR3 nucleotide sequence: TGTGCCAGCAGCGGTGGAGGGGTAGGGAACACTGAAGCTTTCTTT. It yields the protein CASSGGGVGNTEAFF.

The V and J genes are TRBV7-8 and TRBJ2-7; D might be TRBD2 (5 bases). CDR1 is SGHVS and CDR2 is FQNEAQ in the germline V gene. V lost 5 bases, J lost 5 bases, and 19 bases lay in between. The CDR3 is made up of 15 amino acids. The CDR3 DNA sequence: TGTGCCAGCAGCCGGAAAGGACTCTCAAAGGACGAGCAGTACTTC. Its translation: CASSRKGLSKDEQYF.

This clone was observed a single time. The V gene is TRBV6-5, the J gene TRBJ2-3; perhaps TRBD2 as D (5 bases). The CDR3 sequence is 14 residues long. Germline V lookup: CDR1 MNHEY, CDR2 SVGAGI. Trimming stripped 4 bases from V and 8 bases from J, with 16 bases between. DNA for the CDR3: TGTGCCAGCAGTTCTCCGAGAGGACTGGGTACGCAGTATTTT. Translation: CASSSPRGLGTQYF.

In DNA, the CDR3 is TGTGCCAGCCGCGCTTCAGGATCCTACGAGCAGTACTTC. As protein: CASRASGSYEQYF. This rearrangement joins TRBV14 to TRBJ2-7, with no clear D. The CDR3 length is 13 residues. Germline V gives CDR1 SGHDN, CDR2 FVKESK. V was cut by 8 bases and J by 1 base, with 12 bases left in between.

J is TRBJ1-1 and V is TRBV29-1; D not resolved. Deletions cut 3 bases from V and 2 bases from J, with 7 bases between. The CDR3 loop spans 12 amino acids. Germline V CDR1 and CDR2: SQVTM, ANQGSEA. CDR3 protein: CSVDKPNTEAFF. The CDR3 nucleotides read TGCAGCGTTGATAAGCCCAACACTGAAGCTTTCTTT.

This chain connects TRBV9 to TRBJ2-2; D not certain. The CDR3 is made up of 12 amino acids. Germline values: CDR1 SGDLS, CDR2 YYNGEE. Between the trimmed V and J ends, which lost 4 bases and 4 bases, there was a span of 5 bases. The CDR3 DNA reads as TGTGCCAGCAGCCCCGGCACCGGGGAGCTGTTTTTT. This translates into CASSPGTGELFF.

The V and J genes are TRBV6-1 and TRBJ1-2, with D hard to call. Trimming removed 2 bases at V and 6 bases at J, with 19 bases between. Germline V gene lookup returns CDR1 MNHNS and CDR2 SASEGT. This CDR3 contains 16 residues. The CDR3 DNA sequence: TGTGCCAGCAGTGAAACGCCCCTGGCCTCCCAGGATGGCTACACCTTC. Translation gives CASSETPLASQDGYTF.

The chain recombines TRBV5-1 with TRBJ2-3, with TRBD2 matching 11 bases. The V gene's germline CDR1 is SGHRS and CDR2 YFSETQ. J gave up 0 bases and V 4 bases, and 4 bases lay outside the gene matches. This CDR3 has 16 amino acids. CDR3 sequence (DNA): TGCGCCAGCAGCCTGAGGACTAGCGGGAGCACAGATACGCAGTATTTT. Residues: CASSLRTSGSTDTQYF. The entire variable domain, with the rest obtained from reference TRBV5-1 and TRBJ2-3, is as follows: KAGVTQTPRYLIKTRGQQVTLSCSPISGHRSVSWYQQTPGQGLQFLFEYFSETQRNKGNFPGRFSGRQFSNSRSEMNVSTLELGDSALYLCASSLRTSGSTDTQYFGPGTRLTVL.

The chain employs TRBV10-2 and TRBJ2-5; 8 bases are a match to TRBD2. Germline CDR1 reads WSHSY; CDR2 reads SAAADI. The CDR3 has 15 amino acids. The V gene end was trimmed by 5 bases and the J gene end by 2 bases; junction bases not matched to a gene: 7. The CDR3 loop reads CASSRSGGGQETQYF. The CDR3 DNA is TGCGCCAGCAGTAGGAGCGGGGGAGGTCAAGAGACCCAGTACTTC.

The chain couples TRBV27 to TRBJ2-7; 7 bases are a match to TRBD2. This CDR3 has 12 amino acids. Germline loops: CDR1 MNHEY, CDR2 SMNVEV (reference sequence). J gave up 7 bases and V 6 bases, and 6 bases lay outside the gene matches. In nucleotides, the CDR3 is TGTGCCAGCAGCCCCGGAGCGGGAGAGCAGTACTTC. Protein: CASSPGAGEQYF.

The rearrangement links TRBV19 to TRBJ2-7; the D gene is possibly TRBD2 (7 bases). The germline CDR1 and CDR2 sequences are LNHDA and SQIVND (reference sequence). The CDR3 length is 15 residues. Trimming pared 2 bases from V and 1 base from J, leaving 12 bases between. The CDR3 DNA is TGTGCCAGTAGTATATTCGGGGGGCTTTCCTACGAGCAGTACTTC. It encodes CASSIFGGLSYEQYF.

This chain connects TRBV9 to TRBJ1-3; D remains unclear. V was trimmed by 7 bases and J by 0 bases, leaving 11 bases between them. This CDR3 contains 14 residues. Germline V gene sequence: CDR1 SGDLS, CDR2 YYNGEE. CDR3 amino acids: CASGQVSSGNTIYF. CDR3 DNA: TGTGCCAGCGGGCAGGTTTCCTCTGGAAACACCATATATTTT. The entire variable domain, with the rest obtained from reference TRBV9 and TRBJ1-3, is as follows: DSGVTQTPKHLITATGQRVTLRCSPRSGDLSVYWYQQSLDQGLQFLIQYYNGEERAKGNILERFSAQQFPDLHSELNLSSLELGDSALYFCASGQVSSGNTIYFGEGSWLTVV.

This chain uses TRBV16 with TRBJ1-4; TRBD1 might be the D (5 bases). Germline CDR1 and CDR2: KGHSY and FQNENV. The CDR3 extends over 15 amino acids. V lost 0 bases and J 4 bases, leaving 9 bases between the germline ends. This CDR3 is CASSQSGLFNEKLFF. The CDR3 DNA reads TGTGCCAGCAGCCAATCGGGACTGTTTAATGAAAAACTGTTTTTT.